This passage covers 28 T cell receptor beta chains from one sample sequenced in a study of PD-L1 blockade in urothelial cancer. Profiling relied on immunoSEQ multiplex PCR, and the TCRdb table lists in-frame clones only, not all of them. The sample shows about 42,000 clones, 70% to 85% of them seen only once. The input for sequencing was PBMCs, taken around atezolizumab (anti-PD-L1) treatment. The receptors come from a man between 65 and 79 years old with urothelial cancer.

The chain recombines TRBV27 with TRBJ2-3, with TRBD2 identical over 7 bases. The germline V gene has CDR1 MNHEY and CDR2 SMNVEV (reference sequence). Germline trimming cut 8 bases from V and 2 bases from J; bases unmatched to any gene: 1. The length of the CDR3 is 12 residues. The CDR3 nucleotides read TGTGCCAGCGGGAGGGACACAGATACGCAGTATTTT. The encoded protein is CASGRDTDTQYF.

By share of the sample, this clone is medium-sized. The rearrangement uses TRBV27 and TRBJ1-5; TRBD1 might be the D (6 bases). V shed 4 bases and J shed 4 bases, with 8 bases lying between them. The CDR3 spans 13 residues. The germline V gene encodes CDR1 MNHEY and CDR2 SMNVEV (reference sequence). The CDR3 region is CASSYRENQPQHF. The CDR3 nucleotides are TGTGCCAGCAGTTACAGGGAGAATCAGCCCCAGCATTTT.

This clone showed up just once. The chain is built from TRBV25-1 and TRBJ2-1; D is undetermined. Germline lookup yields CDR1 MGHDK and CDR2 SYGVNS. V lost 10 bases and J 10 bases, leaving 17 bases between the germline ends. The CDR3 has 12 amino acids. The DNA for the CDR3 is TGTGCCACCAAATCATCCGGGTTGGAGCAGTTCTTC. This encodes CATKSSGLEQFF.

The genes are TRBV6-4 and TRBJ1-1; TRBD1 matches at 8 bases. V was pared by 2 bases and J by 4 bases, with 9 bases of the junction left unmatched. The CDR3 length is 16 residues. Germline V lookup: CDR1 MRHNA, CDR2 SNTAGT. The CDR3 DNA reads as TGTGCCAGCAGTGACGCGGGGGACAGGTCTCCCACTGAAGCTTTCTTT. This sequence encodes CASSDAGDRSPTEAFF.

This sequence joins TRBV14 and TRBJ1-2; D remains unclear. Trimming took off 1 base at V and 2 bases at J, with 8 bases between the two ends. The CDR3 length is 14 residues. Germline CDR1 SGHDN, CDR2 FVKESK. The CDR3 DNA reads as TGTGCCAGCAGCCAAGGAGTATCCAACTATGGCTACACCTTC. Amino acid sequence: CASSQGVSNYGYTF.

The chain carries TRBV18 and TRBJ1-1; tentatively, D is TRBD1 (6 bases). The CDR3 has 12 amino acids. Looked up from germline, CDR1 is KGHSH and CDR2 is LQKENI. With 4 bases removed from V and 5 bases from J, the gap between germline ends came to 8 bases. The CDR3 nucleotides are TGTGCCAGCTCACGGGGGCTAACTGAAGCTTTCTTT. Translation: CASSRGLTEAFF. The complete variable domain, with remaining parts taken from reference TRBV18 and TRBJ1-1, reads NAGVMQNPRHLVRRRGQEARLRCSPMKGHSHVYWYRQLPEEGLKFMVYLQKENIIDESGMPKERFSAEFPKEGPSILRIQQVVRGDSAAYFCASSRGLTEAFFGQGTRLTVV.

In nucleotides, the CDR3 is TGTGCCAGCAGCTGGCGTTTAGCTCAGCCCCAGCATTTT. It specifies CASSWRLAQPQHF. The chain links TRBV5-5 to TRBJ1-5; no clear D gene. The V end lost 3 bases, the J end lost 6 bases, and 10 bases lay between the germline ends. The germline V gene has CDR1 SGHKS and CDR2 YYEKEE (reference sequence). The CDR3 totals 13 residues.

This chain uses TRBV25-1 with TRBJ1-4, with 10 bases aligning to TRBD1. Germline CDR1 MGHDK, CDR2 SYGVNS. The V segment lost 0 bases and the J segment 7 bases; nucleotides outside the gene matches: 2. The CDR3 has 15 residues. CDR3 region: CASSEYGQGVEKLFF. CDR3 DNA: TGTGCCAGCAGTGAATACGGACAGGGGGTTGAAAAACTGTTTTTT.

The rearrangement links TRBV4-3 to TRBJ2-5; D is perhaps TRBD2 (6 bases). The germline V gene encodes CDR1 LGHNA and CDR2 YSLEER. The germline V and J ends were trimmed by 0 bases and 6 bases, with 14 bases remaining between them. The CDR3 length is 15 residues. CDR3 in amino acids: CASSQDTGSGQTQYF. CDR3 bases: TGCGCCAGCAGCCAAGATACCGGGAGTGGCCAGACCCAGTACTTC.

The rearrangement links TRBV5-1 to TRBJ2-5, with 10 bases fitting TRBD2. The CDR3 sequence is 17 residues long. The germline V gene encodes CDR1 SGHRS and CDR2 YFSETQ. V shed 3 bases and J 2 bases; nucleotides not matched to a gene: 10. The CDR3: CASSSGLAELGQETQYF. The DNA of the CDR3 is TGCGCCAGCAGCTCCGGACTAGCGGAACTGGGGCAAGAGACCCAGTACTTC.

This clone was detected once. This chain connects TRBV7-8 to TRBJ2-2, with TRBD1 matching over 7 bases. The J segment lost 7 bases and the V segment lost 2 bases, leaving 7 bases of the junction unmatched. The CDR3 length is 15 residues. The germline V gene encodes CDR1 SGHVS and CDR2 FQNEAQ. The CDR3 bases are TGTGCCAGCAGCTTAAAAGGACAGGACTTCGGGGAGCTGTTTTTT. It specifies CASSLKGQDFGELFF.

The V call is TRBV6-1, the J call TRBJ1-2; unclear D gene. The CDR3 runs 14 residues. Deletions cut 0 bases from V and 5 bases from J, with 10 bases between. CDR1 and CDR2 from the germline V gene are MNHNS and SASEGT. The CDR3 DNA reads TGTGCCAGCAGTGAAGCACCGGTACAGTATGGCTACACCTTC. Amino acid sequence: CASSEAPVQYGYTF.

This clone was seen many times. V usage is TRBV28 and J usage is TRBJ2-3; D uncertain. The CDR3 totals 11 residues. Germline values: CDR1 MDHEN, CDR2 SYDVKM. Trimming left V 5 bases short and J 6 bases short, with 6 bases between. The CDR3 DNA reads TGTGCCAGCAGTCTCGGGGATACGCAGTATTTT. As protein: CASSLGDTQYF.

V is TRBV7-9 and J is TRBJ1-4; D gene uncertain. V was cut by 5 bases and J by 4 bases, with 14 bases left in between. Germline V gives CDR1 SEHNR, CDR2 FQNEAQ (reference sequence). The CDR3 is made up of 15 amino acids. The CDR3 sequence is CASSSEELINEKLFF. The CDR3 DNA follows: TGTGCCAGCAGCAGTGAGGAACTGATTAATGAAAAACTGTTTTTT.

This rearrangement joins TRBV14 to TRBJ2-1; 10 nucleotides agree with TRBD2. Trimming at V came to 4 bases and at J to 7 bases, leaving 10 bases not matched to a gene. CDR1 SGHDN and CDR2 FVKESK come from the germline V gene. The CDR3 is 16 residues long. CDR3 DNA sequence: TGTGCCAGCAGCCTTCGTCGGGCTAGCGGGAGAAATGAGCAGTTCTTC. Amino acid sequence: CASSLRRASGRNEQFF.

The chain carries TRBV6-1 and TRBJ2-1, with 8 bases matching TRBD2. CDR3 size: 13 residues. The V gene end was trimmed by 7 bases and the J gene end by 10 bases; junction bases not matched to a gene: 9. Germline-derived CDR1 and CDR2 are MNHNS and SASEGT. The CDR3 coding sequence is TGTGCCAGCATACCCCGGGAGGGGTCCGAGCAGTTCTTC. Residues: CASIPREGSEQFF.

This chain's CDR3 is CASSQGSGTGWWNEQFF. The CDR3 DNA sequence: TGCGCCAGCAGCCAAGGATCCGGGACAGGGTGGTGGAATGAGCAGTTCTTC. This rearrangement joins TRBV4-1 to TRBJ2-1; 9 nucleotides match TRBD1. Germline V gives CDR1 MGHRA, CDR2 YSYEKL. The CDR3 is 17 residues long. With V trimmed by 1 base and J by 7 bases, 11 bases remained unmatched.

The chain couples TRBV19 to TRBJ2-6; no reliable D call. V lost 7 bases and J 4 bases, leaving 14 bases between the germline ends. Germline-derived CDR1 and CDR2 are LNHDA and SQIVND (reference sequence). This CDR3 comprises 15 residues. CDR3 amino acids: CASKWMGPGANVLTF. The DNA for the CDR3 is TGTGCCAGTAAGTGGATGGGCCCCGGGGCCAACGTCCTGACTTTC.

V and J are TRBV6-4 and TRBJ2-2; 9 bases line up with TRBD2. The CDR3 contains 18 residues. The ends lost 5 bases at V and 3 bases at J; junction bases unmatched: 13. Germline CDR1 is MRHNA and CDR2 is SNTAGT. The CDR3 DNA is TGTGCCAGCAGTCTTTCTGCGGGAGGGACCCCCGACACCGGGGAGCTGTTTTTT. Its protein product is CASSLSAGGTPDTGELFF.

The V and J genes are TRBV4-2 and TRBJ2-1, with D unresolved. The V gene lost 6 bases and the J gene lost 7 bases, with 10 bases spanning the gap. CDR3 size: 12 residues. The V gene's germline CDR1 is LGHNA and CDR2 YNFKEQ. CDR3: CASSHLENEQFF. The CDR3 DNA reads TGTGCCAGCAGTCATCTAGAAAATGAGCAGTTCTTC.

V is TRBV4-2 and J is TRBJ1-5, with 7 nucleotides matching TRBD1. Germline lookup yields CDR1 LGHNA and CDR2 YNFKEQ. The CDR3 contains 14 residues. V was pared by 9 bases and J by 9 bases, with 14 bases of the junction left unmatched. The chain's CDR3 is CASSYQGGSSPQHF. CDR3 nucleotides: TGTGCCAGTTCATATCAGGGGGGCTCATCGCCCCAGCATTTT.

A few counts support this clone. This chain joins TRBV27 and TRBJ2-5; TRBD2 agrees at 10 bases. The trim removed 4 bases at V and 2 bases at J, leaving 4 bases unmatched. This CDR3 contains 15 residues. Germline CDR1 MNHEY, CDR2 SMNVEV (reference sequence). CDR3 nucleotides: TGTGCCAGCAGTTCGGGGACTAGCGCGCAAGAGACCCAGTACTTC. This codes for CASSSGTSAQETQYF.

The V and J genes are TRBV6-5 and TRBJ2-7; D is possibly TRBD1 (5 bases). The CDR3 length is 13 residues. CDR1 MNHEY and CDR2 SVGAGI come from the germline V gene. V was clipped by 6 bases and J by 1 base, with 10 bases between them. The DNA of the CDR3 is TGTGCCAGCAGCGAACAGGTTTCCTACGAGCAGTACTTC. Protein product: CASSEQVSYEQYF.

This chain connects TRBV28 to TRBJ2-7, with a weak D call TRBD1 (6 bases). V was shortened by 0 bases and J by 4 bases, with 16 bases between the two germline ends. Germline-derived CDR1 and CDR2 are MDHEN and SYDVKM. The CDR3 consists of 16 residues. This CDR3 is CASSLWGQATLYEQYF. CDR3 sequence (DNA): TGTGCCAGCAGTTTATGGGGACAAGCTACGCTATACGAGCAGTACTTC.

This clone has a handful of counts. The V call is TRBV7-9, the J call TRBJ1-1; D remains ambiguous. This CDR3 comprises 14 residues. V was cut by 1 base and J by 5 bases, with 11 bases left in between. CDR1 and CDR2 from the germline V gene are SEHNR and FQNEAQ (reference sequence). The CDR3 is CASSLGASSTEAFF. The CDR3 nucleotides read TGTGCCAGCAGCTTAGGGGCTAGCTCAACTGAAGCTTTCTTT.

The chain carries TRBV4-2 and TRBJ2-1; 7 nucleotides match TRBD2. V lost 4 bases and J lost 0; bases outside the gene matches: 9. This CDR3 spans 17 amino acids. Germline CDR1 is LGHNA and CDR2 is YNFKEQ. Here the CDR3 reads CASSRQAGPSSYNEQFF. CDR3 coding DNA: TGTGCCAGCAGCCGCCAAGCGGGACCAAGCTCCTACAATGAGCAGTTCTTC.

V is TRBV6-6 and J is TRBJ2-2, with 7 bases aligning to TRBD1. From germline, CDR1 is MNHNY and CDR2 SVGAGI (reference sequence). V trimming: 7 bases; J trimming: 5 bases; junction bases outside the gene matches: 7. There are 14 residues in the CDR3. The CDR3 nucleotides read TGTGCCAGCACCGGGACAGCCACAACCGGGGAGCTGTTTTTT. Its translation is CASTGTATTGELFF.

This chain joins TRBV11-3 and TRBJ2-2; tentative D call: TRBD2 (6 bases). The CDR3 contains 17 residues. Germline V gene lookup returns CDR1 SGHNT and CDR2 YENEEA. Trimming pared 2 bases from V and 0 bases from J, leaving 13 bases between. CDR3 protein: CASSLSSATSNTGELFF. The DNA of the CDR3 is TGTGCCAGCAGCTTATCTAGCGCGACCTCGAACACCGGGGAGCTGTTTTTT.